This TCR beta chain was sequenced in a study of T cell repertoires in cytomegalovirus infection. This clonotype came up a few times. Its specificity is not known. Trimming stripped 3 bases from V and 4 bases from J, with 6 bases between. Germline lookup yields CDR1 SEHNR and CDR2 FQNEAQ (reference sequence). The CDR3 contains 12 residues. Via MiXCR, TCRdb re-called the reads, giving one row per CDR3 protein. The sample lists fewer than 950,000 distinct CDR3 sequences, about 30% seen once, with around an eighth in the top ten. V is TRBV7-9 and J is TRBJ2-5; D is unclear. The sample was cultured CD8+ T cells from PBMCs, taken from culture after CMV antigen stimulation. The sequence derives from a human donor in good health (CMV status not recorded). Some clones in this sample may be carry-over from other donors' samples. The CDR3 reads CASSFQRETQYF. The CDR3 DNA reads TGTGCCAGCAGCTTCCAGCGAGAGACCCAGTACTTC.